A single sample gave rise to the 22 T cell receptor beta chains below, sequenced in a study of blood T cell repertoires in COVID-19. Sequenced by immunoSEQ multiplex PCR; TCRdb stores in-frame clones only, minus some. The sample gives approximately 240,000 clones, nearly 90% of which show up once; around 2.2% is in the top ten. Specimen: peripheral blood. These receptors were obtained from a woman aged 40 to 50 who had recovered from COVID-19.

The V call is TRBV2, the J call TRBJ1-2, with 10 bases matching TRBD1. The CDR3 contains 15 residues. Germline assignment: CDR1 SNHLY and CDR2 FYNNEI. V lost 11 bases and J lost 8; bases outside the gene matches: 17. CDR3 DNA: TGTGCCTTCCGGGACAGGGGACAACCCAGGGACGGCTACACCTTC. It codes for CAFRDRGQPRDGYTF.

The gene calls are TRBV30 and TRBJ1-3; D is ambiguous. V lost 4 bases to trimming and J lost 4 bases, with 14 bases between them. There are 14 residues in the CDR3. CDR1 is GTSNPN and CDR2 is SVGIG in the germline V gene (reference sequence). CDR3 amino acids: CAWNGGWRGNTIYF. The CDR3 coding sequence is TGTGCCTGGAATGGCGGGTGGCGAGGAAACACCATATATTTT.

This chain uses TRBV3-1 (or the pseudogene TRBV3-2) with TRBJ1-2; the match to TRBD1 covers 7 bases. J gave up 7 bases and V 1 base, and 6 bases lay outside the gene matches. The germline gives CDR1 LGHDT, CDR2 YNNKEL (reference sequence). The CDR3 runs to 14 residues. In DNA form, the CDR3 reads TGTGCCAGCAGCCAAGGCAGGGGGGCGCCTGGCTACACCTTC. Its protein is CASSQGRGAPGYTF.

This chain joins TRBV19 and TRBJ2-4; 11 nucleotides match TRBD2. Germline V gene data show CDR1 as LNHDA and CDR2 as SQIVND (reference sequence). The CDR3 length is 18 residues. Germline trimming cut 5 bases from V and 8 bases from J; bases unmatched to any gene: 17. CDR3 bases: TGTGCCAGTAGTTTGGGCCCCACTAGCGGGAGCAGCGAGGACATTCAGTACTTC. It is translated as CASSLGPTSGSSEDIQYF. Full variable domain (rest looked up from reference TRBV19 and TRBJ2-4): DGGITQSPKYLFRKEGQNVTLSCEQNLNHDAMYWYRQDPGQGLRLIYYSQIVNDFQKGDIAEGYSVSREKKESFPLTVTSAQKNPTAFYLCASSLGPTSGSSEDIQYFGAGTRLSVL.

This CDR3 is CASSQEQGGAGGRNEQFF. DNA of the CDR3: TGCGCCAGCAGCCAAGAACAGGGTGGCGCGGGAGGTAGAAATGAGCAGTTCTTC. V usage is TRBV4-3 and J usage is TRBJ2-1; 8 bases are a match to TRBD2. Germline values: CDR1 LGHNA, CDR2 YSLEER. Trimming cost V 0 bases and J 7 bases; bases outside gene matches: 14. This CDR3 is 18 amino acids long.

The chain employs TRBV6-4 and TRBJ2-1, with 8 bases lining up with TRBD1. CDR3 length: 15 residues. Trimming at V came to 2 bases and at J to 7 bases, leaving 7 bases not matched to a gene. The germline gives CDR1 MRHNA, CDR2 SNTAGT. In nucleotides, the CDR3 is TGTGCCAGCAGTGACACGACAGGGGAGGTAAATGAGCAGTTCTTC. It specifies CASSDTTGEVNEQFF.

The V gene is TRBV29-1, the J gene TRBJ1-2; TRBD1 matches at 7 bases. V gave up 0 bases and J gave up 3 bases; unmatched junction bases: 10. This CDR3 is 16 amino acids long. CDR1 and CDR2 from the germline V gene are SQVTM and ANQGSEA. The CDR3 reads CSVEEPRGGRDYGYTF. CDR3 DNA sequence: TGCAGCGTTGAAGAACCCCGAGGGGGCAGAGACTATGGCTACACCTTC.

V gene TRBV7-2 combines with J gene TRBJ1-5, with 7 positions matching TRBD1. The V gene end was trimmed by 2 bases and the J gene end by 7 bases; junction bases not matched to a gene: 5. CDR1 and CDR2 from the germline V gene are SGHTA and FQGNSA. The CDR3 is 14 amino acids. The CDR3, as DNA: TGTGCCAGCAGCTTAACCCAGGGGGGACAGCCCCAGCATTTT. Its protein is CASSLTQGGQPQHF.

This sequence joins TRBV11-3 and TRBJ2-5, with 7 bases matching TRBD1. CDR3 size: 15 residues. The junction had 11 bases not matched to a gene; V was cut back by 5 bases and J by 5 bases. Germline V gene lookup returns CDR1 SGHNT and CDR2 YENEEA. The CDR3 reads CASSPRQQGTETQYF. The CDR3 nucleotides are TGTGCCAGCAGCCCACGACAACAGGGGACGGAGACCCAGTACTTC.

This sequence joins TRBV11-2 and TRBJ2-1; 8 positions agree with TRBD2. CDR3 length: 14 amino acids. Germline V lookup: CDR1 SGHAT, CDR2 FQNNGV. With V trimmed by 7 bases and J by 6 bases, 8 bases remained unmatched. The DNA of the CDR3 is TGTGCCAGCAAAATAGCGGGATTGGGCAATGAGCAGTTCTTC. Translated: CASKIAGLGNEQFF. Looking up the rest from reference TRBV11-2 and TRBJ2-1 gives the full variable domain: EAGVAQSPRYKIIEKRQSVAFWCNPISGHATLYWYQQILGQGPKLLIQFQNNGVVDDSQLPKDRFSAERLKGVDSTLKIQPAKLEDSAVYLCASKIAGLGNEQFFGPGTRLTVL.

The J gene is TRBJ2-3, the V gene TRBV3-1 (or the pseudogene TRBV3-2); D is undetermined. The CDR3 runs 15 residues. Trimming removed 4 bases from V and 2 bases from J, with 13 bases in between. Germline V CDR1 and CDR2: LGHDT, YNNKEL (reference sequence). The CDR3 bases are TGTGCCAGCAGCCGCGGCAGCCGAGACACAGATACGCAGTATTTT. This codes for CASSRGSRDTDTQYF.

The chain combines TRBV6-5 with TRBJ1-2; possible D gene TRBD1, 6 bases. The CDR3 sequence is 13 residues long. Germline-derived CDR1 and CDR2 are MNHEY and SVGAGI. Trimming left V 5 bases short and J 5 bases short, with 12 bases between. CDR3 coding DNA: TGTGCCAGCAGTCGGACAGATCGTTATGGCTACACCTTC. Translating gives CASSRTDRYGYTF.

V is TRBV3-1 (or the pseudogene TRBV3-2) and J is TRBJ2-5; TRBD2 matches at 9 bases. CDR1 is LGHDT and CDR2 is YNNKEL in the germline V gene (reference sequence). The junction had 10 bases not matched to a gene; V was cut back by 0 bases and J by 5 bases. This CDR3 is built from 17 residues. The CDR3 DNA sequence: TGTGCCAGCAGCCAAGAACCTAGCGGGATTAGTACGGAGACCCAGTACTTC. The encoded protein is CASSQEPSGISTETQYF.

This chain connects TRBV6-1 to TRBJ1-2, with D perhaps TRBD1 (5 bases). Looked up from germline, CDR1 is MNHNS and CDR2 is SASEGT. Trimming removed 1 base from V and 2 bases from J, with 11 bases in between. CDR3 size: 15 residues. The CDR3 nucleotides are TGTGCCAGCAGTGAAGTAGGACAAGTGAACTATGGCTACACCTTC. This translates into CASSEVGQVNYGYTF.

The gene calls are TRBV5-6 and TRBJ1-2; 7 bases map to TRBD1. Germline CDR1 SGHDT, CDR2 YYEEEE. This CDR3 comprises 17 residues. V was pared by 4 bases and J by 1 base, with 13 bases of the junction left unmatched. CDR3 sequence reads: CASSPGTGQPINYGYTF. Here the CDR3 DNA reads TGTGCCAGCAGCCCGGGGACGGGACAGCCAATTAACTATGGCTACACCTTC.

The chain uses TRBV24-1 and TRBJ1-2; 7 bases are a match to TRBD1. V lost 4 bases and J lost 2; bases outside the gene matches: 3. The CDR3 is 14 amino acids. Germline V gene data show CDR1 as KGHDR and CDR2 as SFDVKD. The CDR3 sequence is CATSDTGQNYGYTF. CDR3 DNA sequence: TGTGCCACCAGTGACACGGGACAGAACTATGGCTACACCTTC.

The chain uses TRBV18 and TRBJ2-5; tentatively, D is TRBD1 (6 bases). V was clipped by 5 bases and J by 5 bases, with 18 bases between them. This CDR3 is built from 15 residues. Germline V gene data show CDR1 as KGHSH and CDR2 as LQKENI. The CDR3 loop reads CASSAGQRGIETQYF. CDR3 sequence (DNA): TGTGCCAGCTCAGCCGGACAGAGAGGCATCGAGACCCAGTACTTC.

The chain employs TRBV10-3 and TRBJ2-7, with D maybe TRBD2 (5 bases). The CDR3 consists of 13 residues. Looked up from germline, CDR1 is ENHRY and CDR2 is SYGVKD. Trimming removed 9 bases at V and 2 bases at J, with 14 bases between. CDR3 coding DNA: TGTGCCATGAACAAGGGAGAGACCTACGAGCAGTACTTC. Its translation: CAMNKGETYEQYF.

The chain couples TRBV6-6 to TRBJ2-7; 10 bases match TRBD1. Germline V gives CDR1 MNHNY, CDR2 SVGAGI (reference sequence). This CDR3 has 16 residues. J was trimmed by 5 bases and V by 2 bases; bases with no gene match: 9. The CDR3 DNA is TGTGCCAGCAGTTACACAGAAGACAGGGGGCGAGACGAGCAGTACTTC. Protein: CASSYTEDRGRDEQYF.

A note on this clone: One end of the junction does not line up with germline, which may come from a read error. The chain uses TRBV2 and TRBJ2-7; 8 nucleotides line up with TRBD1. From germline, CDR1 is SNHLY and CDR2 FYNNEI. CDR3 length: 14 amino acids. CDR3 nucleotide sequence: TGTGCCACCAGGGCCCCAGGGGGCGAGTACGAACAGTACTTC. Translated, it gives CATRAPGGEYEQYF. Together with reference TRBV2 and TRBJ2-7, the CDR3 gives the full variable domain: EPEVTQTPSHQVTQMGQEVILRCVPISNHLYFYWYRQILGQKVEFLVSFYNNEISEKSEIFDDQFSVERPDGSNFTLKIRSTKLEDSAMYFCATRAPGGEYEQYFGPGTRLTVT.

The chain couples TRBV28 to TRBJ2-3; TRBD1 agrees at 7 bases. Germline CDR1 reads MDHEN; CDR2 reads SYDVKM. There are 19 residues in the CDR3. With V trimmed by 6 bases and J by 1 base, 19 bases remained unmatched. In nucleotides, the CDR3 is TGTGCCAGCAGCGGGACCCCGACAGGGACGGTGTCAGGCACAGATACGCAGTATTTT. This codes for CASSGTPTGTVSGTDTQYF.

This sequence joins TRBV29-1 and TRBJ2-7; tentatively, D is TRBD1 (6 bases). Germline CDR1 and CDR2: SQVTM and ANQGSEA. The CDR3 has 15 amino acids. V shed 4 bases and J shed 3 bases, with 19 bases lying between them. The CDR3 reads CSVGDIQGLNYEQYF. The CDR3 DNA is TGCAGCGTTGGGGATATACAGGGTTTAAACTACGAGCAGTACTTC.